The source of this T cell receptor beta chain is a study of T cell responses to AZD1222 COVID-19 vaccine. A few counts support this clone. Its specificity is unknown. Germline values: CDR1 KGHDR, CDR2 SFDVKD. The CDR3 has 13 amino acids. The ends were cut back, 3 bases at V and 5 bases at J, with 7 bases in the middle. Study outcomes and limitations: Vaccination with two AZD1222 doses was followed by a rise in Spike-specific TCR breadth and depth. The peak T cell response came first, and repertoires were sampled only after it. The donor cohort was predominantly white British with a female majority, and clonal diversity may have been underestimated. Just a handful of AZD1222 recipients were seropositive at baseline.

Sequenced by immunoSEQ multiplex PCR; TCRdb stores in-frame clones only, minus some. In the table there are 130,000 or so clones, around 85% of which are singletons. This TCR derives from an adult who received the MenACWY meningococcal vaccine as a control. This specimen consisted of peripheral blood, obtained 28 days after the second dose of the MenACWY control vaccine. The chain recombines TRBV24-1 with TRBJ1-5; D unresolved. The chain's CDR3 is CATSDMSDQPQHF. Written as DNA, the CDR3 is TGTGCCACCAGTGATATGTCAGATCAGCCCCAGCATTTT.